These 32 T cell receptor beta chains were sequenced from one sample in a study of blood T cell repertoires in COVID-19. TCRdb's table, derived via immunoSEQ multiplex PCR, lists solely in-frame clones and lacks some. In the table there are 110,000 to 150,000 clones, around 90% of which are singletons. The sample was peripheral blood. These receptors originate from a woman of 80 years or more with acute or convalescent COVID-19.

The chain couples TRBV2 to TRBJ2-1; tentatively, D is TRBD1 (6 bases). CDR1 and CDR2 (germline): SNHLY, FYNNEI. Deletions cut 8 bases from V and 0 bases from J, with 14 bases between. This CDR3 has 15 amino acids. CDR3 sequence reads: CASGGSRSSYNEQFF. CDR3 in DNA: TGTGCCAGCGGGGGCTCCCGGAGCTCCTACAATGAGCAGTTCTTC. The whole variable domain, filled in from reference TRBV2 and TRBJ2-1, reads EPEVTQTPSHQVTQMGQEVILRCVPISNHLYFYWYRQILGQKVEFLVSFYNNEISEKSEIFDDQFSVERPDGSNFTLKIRSTKLEDSAMYFCASGGSRSSYNEQFFGPGTRLTVL.

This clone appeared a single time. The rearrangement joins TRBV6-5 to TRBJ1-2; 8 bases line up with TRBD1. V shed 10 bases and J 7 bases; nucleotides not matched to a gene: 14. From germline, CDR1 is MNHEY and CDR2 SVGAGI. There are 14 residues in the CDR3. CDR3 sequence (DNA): TGTGCCACCGCCCCTCAGGGGGCAATCGGTGGCTACACCTTC. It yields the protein CATAPQGAIGGYTF.

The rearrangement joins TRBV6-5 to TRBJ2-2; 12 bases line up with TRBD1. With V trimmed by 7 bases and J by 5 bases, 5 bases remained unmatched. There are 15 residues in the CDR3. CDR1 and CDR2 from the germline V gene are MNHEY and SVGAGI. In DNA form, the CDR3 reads TGTGCCAGCACCGGGGACAGGGGGCCGACCGGGGAGCTGTTTTTT. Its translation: CASTGDRGPTGELFF.

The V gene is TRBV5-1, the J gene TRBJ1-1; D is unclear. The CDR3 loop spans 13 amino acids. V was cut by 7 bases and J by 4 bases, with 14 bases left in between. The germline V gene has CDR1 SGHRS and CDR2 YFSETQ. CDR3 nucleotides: TGCGCCAGCGGGCGAGAGTTGGGCACTGAAGCTTTCTTT. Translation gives CASGRELGTEAFF.

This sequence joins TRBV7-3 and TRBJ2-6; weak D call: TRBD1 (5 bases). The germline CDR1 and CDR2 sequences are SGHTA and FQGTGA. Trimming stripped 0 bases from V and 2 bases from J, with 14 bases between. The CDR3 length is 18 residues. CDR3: CASSLTGRGLPGANVLTF. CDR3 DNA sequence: TGTGCCAGCAGCTTAACGGGGCGCGGTCTTCCTGGGGCCAACGTCCTGACTTTC.

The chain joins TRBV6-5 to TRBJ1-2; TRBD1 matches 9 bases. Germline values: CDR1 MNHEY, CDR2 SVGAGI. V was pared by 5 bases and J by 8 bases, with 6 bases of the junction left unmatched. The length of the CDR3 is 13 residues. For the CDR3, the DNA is TGTGCCAGCAGTCCCGGGACAGGGTACGGCTACACCTTC. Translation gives CASSPGTGYGYTF.

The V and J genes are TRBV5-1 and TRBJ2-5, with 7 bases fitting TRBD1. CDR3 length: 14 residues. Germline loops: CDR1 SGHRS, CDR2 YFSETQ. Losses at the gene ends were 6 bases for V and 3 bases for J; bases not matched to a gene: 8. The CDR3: CASKGQPSKETQYF. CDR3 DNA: TGCGCCAGCAAGGGACAGCCGAGTAAAGAGACCCAGTACTTC.

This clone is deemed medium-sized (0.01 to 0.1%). The CDR3 reads CASSRASGGTYEQYF. The DNA of the CDR3 is TGCGCCAGCAGCCGGGCTAGCGGGGGGACCTACGAGCAGTACTTC. The rearrangement joins TRBV4-1 to TRBJ2-7; TRBD2 agrees at 11 bases. CDR1 MGHRA and CDR2 YSYEKL come from the germline V gene. J was trimmed by 2 bases and V by 4 bases; bases with no gene match: 4. This CDR3 spans 15 amino acids.

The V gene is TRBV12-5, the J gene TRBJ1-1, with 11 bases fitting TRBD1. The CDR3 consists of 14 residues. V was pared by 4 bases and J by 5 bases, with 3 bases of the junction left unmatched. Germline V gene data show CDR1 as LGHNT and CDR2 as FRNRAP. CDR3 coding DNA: TGTGCTAGTGGTTGGACAGGGGGCAGAACTGAAGCTTTCTTT. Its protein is CASGWTGGRTEAFF.

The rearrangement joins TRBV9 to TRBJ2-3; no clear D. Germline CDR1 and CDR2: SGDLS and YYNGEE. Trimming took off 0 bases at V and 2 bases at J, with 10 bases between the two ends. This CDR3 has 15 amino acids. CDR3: CASSVARQPTDTQYF. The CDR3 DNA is TGTGCCAGCAGCGTAGCGAGACAACCCACAGATACGCAGTATTTT.

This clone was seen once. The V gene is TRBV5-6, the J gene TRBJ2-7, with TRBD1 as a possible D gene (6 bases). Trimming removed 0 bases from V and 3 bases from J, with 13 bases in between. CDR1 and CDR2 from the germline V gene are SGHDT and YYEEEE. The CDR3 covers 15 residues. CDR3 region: CASSLVGGHSYEQYF. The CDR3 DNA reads TGTGCCAGCAGCTTGGTTGGGGGACATAGCTACGAGCAGTACTTC.

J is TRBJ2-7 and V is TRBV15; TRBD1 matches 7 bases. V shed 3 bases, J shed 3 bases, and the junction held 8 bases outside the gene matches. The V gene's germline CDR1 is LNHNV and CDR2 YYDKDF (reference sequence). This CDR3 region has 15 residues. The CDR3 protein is CATSSRQGTSYEQYF. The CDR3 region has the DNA TGTGCCACCAGCAGTAGACAGGGCACAAGCTACGAGCAGTACTTC. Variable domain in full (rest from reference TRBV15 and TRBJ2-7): DAMVIQNPRYQVTQFGKPVTLSCSQTLNHNVMYWYQQKSSQAPKLLFHYYDKDFNNEADTPDNFQSRRPNTSFCFLDIRSPGLGDTAMYLCATSSRQGTSYEQYFGPGTRLTVT.

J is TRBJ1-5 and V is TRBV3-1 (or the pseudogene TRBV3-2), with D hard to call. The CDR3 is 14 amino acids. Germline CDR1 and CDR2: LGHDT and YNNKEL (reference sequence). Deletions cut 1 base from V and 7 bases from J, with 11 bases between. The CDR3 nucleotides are TGTGCCAGCAGCCAAGTAGCGACAACCCAGCCCCAGCATTTT. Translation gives CASSQVATTQPQHF.

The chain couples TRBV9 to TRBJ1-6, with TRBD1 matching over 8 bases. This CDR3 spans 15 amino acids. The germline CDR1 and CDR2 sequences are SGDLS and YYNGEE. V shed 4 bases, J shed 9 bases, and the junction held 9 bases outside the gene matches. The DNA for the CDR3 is TGTGCCAGCAGCCCTCTGGACAGGGTGGGTTCACCCCTCCACTTT. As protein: CASSPLDRVGSPLHF.

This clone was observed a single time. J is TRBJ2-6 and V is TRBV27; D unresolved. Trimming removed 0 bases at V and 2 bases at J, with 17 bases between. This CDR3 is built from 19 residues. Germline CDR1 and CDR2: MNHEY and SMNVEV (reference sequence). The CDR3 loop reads CASSLSPANPTTGANVLTF. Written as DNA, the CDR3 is TGTGCCAGCAGTTTATCTCCAGCTAACCCGACAACTGGGGCCAACGTCCTGACTTTC.

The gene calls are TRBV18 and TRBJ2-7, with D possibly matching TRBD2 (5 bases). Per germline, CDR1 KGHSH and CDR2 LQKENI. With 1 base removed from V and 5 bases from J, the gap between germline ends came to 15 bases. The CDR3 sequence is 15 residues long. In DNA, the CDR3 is TGTGCCAGCTCACCACGCCCGTTAGCGAGCAACGAGCAGTACTTC. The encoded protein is CASSPRPLASNEQYF.

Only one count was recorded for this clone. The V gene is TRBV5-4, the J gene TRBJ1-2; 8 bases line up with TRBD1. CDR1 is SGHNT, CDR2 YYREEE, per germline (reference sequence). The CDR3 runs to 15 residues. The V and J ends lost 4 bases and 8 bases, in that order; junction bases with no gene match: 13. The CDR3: CASSRTGTSKGGYTF. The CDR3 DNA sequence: TGTGCCAGCAGCCGGACAGGGACTTCAAAGGGGGGCTACACCTTC.

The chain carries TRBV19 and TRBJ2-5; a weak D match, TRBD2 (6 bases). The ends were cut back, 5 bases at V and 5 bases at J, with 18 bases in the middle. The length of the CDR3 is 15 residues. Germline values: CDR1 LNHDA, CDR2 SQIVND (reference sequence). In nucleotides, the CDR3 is TGTGCCAGTAGTTGGAGGGTGAAAAATTTGGAGACCCAGTACTTC. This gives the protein CASSWRVKNLETQYF. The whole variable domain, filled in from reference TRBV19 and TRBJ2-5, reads DGGITQSPKYLFRKEGQNVTLSCEQNLNHDAMYWYRQDPGQGLRLIYYSQIVNDFQKGDIAEGYSVSREKKESFPLTVTSAQKNPTAFYLCASSWRVKNLETQYFGPGTRLLVL.

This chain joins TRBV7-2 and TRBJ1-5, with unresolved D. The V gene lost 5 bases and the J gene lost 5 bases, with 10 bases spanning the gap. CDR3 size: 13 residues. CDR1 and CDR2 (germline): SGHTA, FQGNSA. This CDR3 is CASSAGWDQPQHF. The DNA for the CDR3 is TGTGCCAGCAGCGCAGGCTGGGATCAGCCCCAGCATTTT.

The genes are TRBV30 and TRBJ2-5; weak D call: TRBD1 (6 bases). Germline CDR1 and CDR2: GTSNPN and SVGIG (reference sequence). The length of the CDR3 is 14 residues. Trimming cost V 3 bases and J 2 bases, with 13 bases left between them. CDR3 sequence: CAWRGDIVQETQYF. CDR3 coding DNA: TGTGCCTGGAGGGGGGACATTGTACAAGAGACCCAGTACTTC.

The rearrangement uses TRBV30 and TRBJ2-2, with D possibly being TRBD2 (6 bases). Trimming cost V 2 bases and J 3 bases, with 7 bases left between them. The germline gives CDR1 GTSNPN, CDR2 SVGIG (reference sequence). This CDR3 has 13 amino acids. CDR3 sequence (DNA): TGTGCCTGGAGTAGCGGGTACACCGGGGAGCTGTTTTTT. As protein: CAWSSGYTGELFF.

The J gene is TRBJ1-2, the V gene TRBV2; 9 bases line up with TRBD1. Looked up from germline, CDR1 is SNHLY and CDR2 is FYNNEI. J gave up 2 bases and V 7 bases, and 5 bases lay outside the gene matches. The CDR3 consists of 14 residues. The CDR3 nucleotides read TGTGCCAGCATCTGGGACAGGGACAACTATGGCTACACCTTC. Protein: CASIWDRDNYGYTF.

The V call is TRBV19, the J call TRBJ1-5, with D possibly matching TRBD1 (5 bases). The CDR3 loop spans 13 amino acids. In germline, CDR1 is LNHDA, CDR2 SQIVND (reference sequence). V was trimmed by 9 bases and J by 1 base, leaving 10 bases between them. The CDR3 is CASRTQSNQPQHF. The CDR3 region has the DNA TGTGCCAGCAGGACACAAAGCAATCAGCCCCAGCATTTT. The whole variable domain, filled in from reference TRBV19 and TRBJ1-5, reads DGGITQSPKYLFRKEGQNVTLSCEQNLNHDAMYWYRQDPGQGLRLIYYSQIVNDFQKGDIAEGYSVSREKKESFPLTVTSAQKNPTAFYLCASRTQSNQPQHFGDGTRLSIL.

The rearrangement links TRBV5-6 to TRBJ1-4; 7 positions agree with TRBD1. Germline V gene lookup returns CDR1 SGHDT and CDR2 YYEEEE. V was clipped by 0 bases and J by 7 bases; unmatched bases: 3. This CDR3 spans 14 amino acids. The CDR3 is CASSLGRGSEKLFF. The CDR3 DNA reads TGTGCCAGCAGCTTGGGCAGGGGGAGTGAAAAACTGTTTTTT.

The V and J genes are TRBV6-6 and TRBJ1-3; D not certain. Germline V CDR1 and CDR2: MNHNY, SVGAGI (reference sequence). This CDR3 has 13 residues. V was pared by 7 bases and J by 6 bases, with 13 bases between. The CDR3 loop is CASIKGGENTIYF. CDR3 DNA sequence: TGTGCCAGCATCAAGGGAGGAGAAAACACCATATATTTT.

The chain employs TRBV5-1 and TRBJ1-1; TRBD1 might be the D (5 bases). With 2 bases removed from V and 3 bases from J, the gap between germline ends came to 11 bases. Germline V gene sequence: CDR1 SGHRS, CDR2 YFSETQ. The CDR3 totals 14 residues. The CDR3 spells CASSLYGDYTEAFF. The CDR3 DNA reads TGCGCCAGCAGCTTATACGGGGACTACACTGAAGCTTTCTTT.

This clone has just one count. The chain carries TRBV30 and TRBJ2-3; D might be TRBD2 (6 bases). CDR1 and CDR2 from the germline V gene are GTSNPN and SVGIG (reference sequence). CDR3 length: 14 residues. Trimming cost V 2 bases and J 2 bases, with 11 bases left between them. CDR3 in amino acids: CAWSPGGDTDTQYF. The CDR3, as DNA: TGTGCCTGGAGTCCCGGCGGGGACACAGATACGCAGTATTTT. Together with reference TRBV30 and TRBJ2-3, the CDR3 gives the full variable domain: SQTIHQWPATLVQPVGSPLSLECTVEGTSNPNLYWYRQAAGRGLQLLFYSVGIGQISSEVPQNLSASRPQDRQFILSSKKLLLSDSGFYLCAWSPGGDTDTQYFGPGTRLTVL.

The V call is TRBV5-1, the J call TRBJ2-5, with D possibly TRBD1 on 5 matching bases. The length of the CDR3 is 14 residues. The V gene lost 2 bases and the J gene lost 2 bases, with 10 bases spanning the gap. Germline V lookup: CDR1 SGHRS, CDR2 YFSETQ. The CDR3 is CASSFQGSQETQYF. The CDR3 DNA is TGCGCCAGCAGCTTTCAGGGAAGTCAAGAGACCCAGTACTTC.

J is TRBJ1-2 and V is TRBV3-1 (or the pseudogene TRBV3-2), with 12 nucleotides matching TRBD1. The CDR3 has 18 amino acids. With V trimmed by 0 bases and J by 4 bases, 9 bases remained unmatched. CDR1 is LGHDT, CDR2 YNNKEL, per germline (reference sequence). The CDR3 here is CASSQEHGRDRGLYGYTF. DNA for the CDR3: TGTGCCAGCAGCCAAGAACACGGCCGGGACAGGGGGCTCTATGGCTACACCTTC.

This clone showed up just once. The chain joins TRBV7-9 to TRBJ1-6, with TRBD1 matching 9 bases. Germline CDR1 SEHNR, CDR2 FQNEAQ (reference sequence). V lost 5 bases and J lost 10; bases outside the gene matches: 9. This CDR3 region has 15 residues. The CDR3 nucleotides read TGTGCCAGCAGCCTCCAGGGACAGGGAAGCTCACCCCTCCACTTT. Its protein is CASSLQGQGSSPLHF.

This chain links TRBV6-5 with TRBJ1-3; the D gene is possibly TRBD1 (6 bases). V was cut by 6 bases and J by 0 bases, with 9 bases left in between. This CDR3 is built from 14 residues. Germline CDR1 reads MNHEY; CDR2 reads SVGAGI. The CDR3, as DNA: TGTGCCAGCAGGCAACAGGGCTCTGGAAACACCATATATTTT. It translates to CASRQQGSGNTIYF.

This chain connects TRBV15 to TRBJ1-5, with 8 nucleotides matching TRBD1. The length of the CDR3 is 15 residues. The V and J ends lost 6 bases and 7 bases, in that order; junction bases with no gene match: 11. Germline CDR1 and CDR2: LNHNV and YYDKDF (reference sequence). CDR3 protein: CATSSPRGPDQPQHF. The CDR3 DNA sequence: TGTGCCACCAGTTCACCCAGGGGGCCTGACCAGCCCCAGCATTTT.